This T cell receptor beta chain was recovered during a study of CD8 T cells in ankylosing spondylitis. Study-level points and caveats: In ankylosing spondylitis blood, a motif of seven or eight highly homologous TCR beta variants appeared characteristic. Reportedly, matched ankylosing spondylitis synovial fluid was significantly enriched for disease-linked clones. Disease-associated clonotypes exhibited CD8+ identity and were relatively infrequent in peripheral blood.

Molecular-barcoded quantitative 5'-RACE produced these TCR beta libraries. TCRdb called the 5' RACE reads again in MiXCR, with one record for every CDR3 protein. The table includes about 230,000 distinct CDR3 sequences, 7.5% to 9.5% detected once. Germline V gives CDR1 KGHSH, CDR2 LQKENI. The V end lost 2 bases, the J end lost 0 bases, and 8 bases lay between the germline ends. CDR3 length: 15 amino acids. On this clonotype: The antigen is not known.

The chain links TRBV18 to TRBJ2-1, with D possibly TRBD1 on 6 matching bases. The receptor was derived from a female donor with ankylosing spondylitis or in good health (not recorded which). The specimen was blood, either unsorted or a sorted T cell fraction (not recorded which). The CDR3 DNA sequence: TGTGCCAGCTCACCAACAGGGATCTCCTACAATGAGCAGTTCTTC. Translated: CASSPTGISYNEQFF.